These T cell receptor beta chains were read from a single sample in a study of PD-L1 blockade in urothelial cancer. The repertoire was sequenced with immunoSEQ multiplex PCR; TCRdb's copy has only in-frame clones and lacks some. In the table there are approximately 71,000 clones, roughly 89% of which are singletons. The specimen comprised PBMCs, sampled around atezolizumab (anti-PD-L1) treatment. Source of these receptors: a man between 60 and 75 years old with urothelial cancer. The CDR3 runs from the conserved cysteine through the conserved F or W. The D gene is left open where the match is weak. Rows may omit the clone size; those that give it use once, few, many or a size class.

v_call	d_call	clone_size	j_call	cdr3_aa	cdr3_nt
TRBV11-3	NA	NA	TRBJ1-2	CASSSAKRGPATIYGYTF	TGTGCCAGCAGCTCCGCGAAGCGAGGGCCCGCCACAATCTATGGCTACACCTTC
TRBV10-3	TRBD1	NA	TRBJ2-7	CAISAGTGQPLYEQYF	TGTGCCATCAGTGCCGGGACAGGCCAACCTTTGTACGAGCAGTACTTC
TRBV21-1	NA	few	TRBJ1-3	CAGLNRGLNTIYF	TGTGCCGGCCTGAACAGGGGGCTCAACACCATATATTTT
TRBV11-2	NA	few	TRBJ1-2	CASSSMEGGHSYGYTF	TGTGCCAGCAGCTCAATGGAGGGGGGGCATAGCTATGGCTACACCTTC
TRBV29-1	TRBD1	NA	TRBJ1-1	CSVLTGQGATEAFF	TGCAGCGTTCTCACGGGGCAGGGGGCCACTGAAGCTTTCTTT
TRBV27	TRBD1	NA	TRBJ1-2	CATQFRTGVDYGYTF	TGTGCCACCCAATTCCGGACAGGGGTTGACTATGGCTACACCTTC
TRBV6-5	TRBD1	NA	TRBJ1-1	CASSLIWDRETEAFF	TGTGCCAGCAGTCTTATTTGGGACAGGGAAACTGAAGCTTTCTTT
TRBV6-1	TRBD2	NA	TRBJ2-2	CASSAYWRGGTGELFF	TGTGCCAGCAGTGCATATTGGCGGGGGGGCACCGGGGAGCTGTTTTTT
TRBV5-6	TRBD1	few	TRBJ2-1	CASSLWDRGNNEQFF	TGTGCCAGCAGCTTGTGGGACAGGGGGAACAATGAGCAGTTCTTC
TRBV25-1	TRBD1	NA	TRBJ2-2	CASSRDRNTGELFF	TGTGCCAGCAGTCGGGACAGGAACACCGGGGAGCTGTTTTTT
TRBV5-1	NA	NA	TRBJ2-7	CASSLAGSAGVYEQYF	TGCGCCAGCAGCTTGGCGGGGTCTGCGGGTGTATACGAGCAGTACTTC
TRBV7-2	NA	NA	TRBJ2-5	CASSLSSQETQYF	TGTGCCAGCAGCTTATCGAGTCAAGAGACCCAGTACTTC
TRBV6-5	NA	NA	TRBJ2-1	CASSSRHSISYNEQFF	TGTGCCAGCAGTTCGAGACACTCAATTTCCTACAATGAGCAGTTCTTC
TRBV7-2	TRBD1	NA	TRBJ2-5	CASSLATGGSILETQYF	TGTGCCAGCAGCTTAGCAACAGGGGGATCCATATTGGAGACCCAGTACTTC
TRBV6-6	TRBD1	NA	TRBJ1-5	CASSKEGQGAQPQHF	TGTGCCAGCAGTAAAGAGGGACAGGGGGCGCAGCCCCAGCATTTT
TRBV19	TRBD2	NA	TRBJ2-5	CASSKGRGGGGDQETQYF	TGTGCCAGTAGTAAGGGCCGCGGGGGCGGGGGGGATCAAGAGACCCAGTACTTC
TRBV11-2	NA	NA	TRBJ2-3	CASSLAGVGADTQYF	TGTGCCAGCAGCTTAGCGGGGGTCGGGGCAGATACGCAGTATTTT
TRBV10-3	NA	NA	TRBJ2-7	CATTDRSSYEQYF	TGTGCCACCACCGACAGGAGCTCCTACGAGCAGTACTTC
TRBV7-9	TRBD1	NA	TRBJ2-7	CASSLGTGGVYEQYF	TGTGCCAGCAGCTTAGGGACAGGGGGCGTCTACGAGCAGTACTTC
TRBV28	NA	NA	TRBJ1-3	CASSSIGGPGNTIYF	TGTGCCAGCAGTTCTATAGGGGGTCCTGGAAACACCATATATTTT
TRBV6-5	NA	NA	TRBJ1-5	CASSPQGNQPQHF	TGTGCCAGCAGTCCACAGGGCAATCAGCCCCAGCATTTT
TRBV2	TRBD1	NA	TRBJ1-6	CASSPRQGGYSPLHF	TGTGCCAGCAGTCCGCGGCAGGGGGGATATTCACCCCTCCACTTT
TRBV27	TRBD2	NA	TRBJ2-7	CASSIRTSGGLNYEQYF	TGTGCCAGCAGTATTAGGACTAGCGGGGGGCTGAACTACGAGCAGTACTTC
TRBV5-1	TRBD2	NA	TRBJ2-7	CASTLTSGGPRYF	TGCGCCAGCACTTTGACTAGCGGAGGACCTCGGTACTTC
TRBV11-2	TRBD2	NA	TRBJ2-5	CASSLTGGLAGGRGETQYF	TGTGCCAGCAGCTTAACTGGGGGACTAGCGGGAGGCCGGGGAGAGACCCAGTACTTC
TRBV4-3	NA	few	TRBJ2-3	CASSQDHGDTQYF	TGCGCCAGCAGCCAAGATCACGGGGATACGCAGTATTTT
TRBV5-8	NA	few	TRBJ1-1	CASSLYSRPRSAEAFF	TGTGCCAGCAGCTTATATAGTCGGCCCCGGAGCGCTGAAGCTTTCTTT
TRBV27	NA	NA	TRBJ2-7	CASSLASISSYEQYF	TGTGCCAGCAGTTTAGCGTCGATTAGCTCCTACGAGCAGTACTTC
TRBV6-1	TRBD1	NA	TRBJ2-7	CASSGPGQGYYEQYF	TGTGCCAGCAGTGGACCGGGACAGGGATACTACGAGCAGTACTTC
TRBV6-1	NA	NA	TRBJ1-2	CASTTVDYGYTF	TGTGCCAGCACGACAGTGGACTATGGCTACACCTTC
TRBV2	NA	once	TRBJ2-7	CASRKGPYEQYF	TGTGCCAGCAGAAAGGGGCCCTACGAGCAGTACTTC
TRBV7-2	NA	NA	TRBJ2-5	CASTSRGKETQYF	TGTGCCAGCACCTCTCGGGGGAAAGAGACCCAGTACTTC
TRBV10-3	TRBD1	NA	TRBJ1-2	CASGQGLAYGYTF	TGTGCCAGCGGACAGGGGTTGGCCTATGGCTACACCTTC
TRBV7-8	NA	NA	TRBJ1-4	CASSLDRPNEKLFF	TGTGCCAGCAGCCTCGACAGACCCAATGAAAAACTGTTTTTT
TRBV6-5	NA	NA	TRBJ2-3	CASSFIPTDTQYF	TGTGCCAGCAGTTTCATCCCCACAGATACGCAGTATTTT
TRBV27	NA	NA	TRBJ2-7	CASSPGQGLGYYEQYF	TGTGCCAGCAGTCCTGGACAAGGTCTAGGTTATTACGAGCAGTACTTC
TRBV28	NA	NA	TRBJ2-1	CAARRSSYNEQFF	TGTGCCGCGAGGAGGAGCTCCTACAATGAGCAGTTCTTC
TRBV10-1	NA	NA	TRBJ1-1	CASSESERGKAFF	TGCGCCAGCAGTGAGTCCGAAAGGGGGAAAGCTTTCTTT
TRBV21-1	NA	NA	TRBJ1-4	CASRLGGDCEKLFF	TGTGCCAGCAGGTTAGGGGGAGATTGTGAAAAACTGTTTTTT
TRBV7-2	TRBD1	NA	TRBJ1-2	CASSLVGGQGAIFGGYTF	TGTGCCAGCAGCTTAGTGGGGGGACAGGGGGCGATTTTCGGTGGCTACACCTTC
TRBV5-4	TRBD1	NA	TRBJ2-3	CASSLATGVDTQYF	TGTGCCAGCAGCTTGGCTACAGGGGTAGATACGCAGTATTTT
TRBV5-1	TRBD2	NA	TRBJ2-7	CASSLGGSSDEQYF	TGCGCCAGCAGCTTGGGCGGGAGTAGCGACGAGCAGTACTTC
TRBV15	TRBD1	NA	TRBJ2-1	CATSRGTGDEQFF	TGTGCCACCAGCAGAGGTACAGGGGATGAGCAGTTCTTC
TRBV30	TRBD1	NA	TRBJ1-1	CAWDRGGTEAFF	TGTGCCTGGGACAGGGGCGGCACTGAAGCTTTCTTT